This T cell receptor beta chain was identified during a study of HIV-infected patients and healthy controls. Turning to the study itself: Viral load fell to undetectable in 11 of 16 patients by the second blood draw.

All unsorted peripheral T cells were captured because whole blood was used without fractionation. Donors lacked febrile or AIDS-related illness, tumors, and hepatitis B or C coinfection. cDNA was made from about 500 ng RNA using alpha and beta constant primers. Alpha and beta chain libraries were made separately by chain-specific third strand synthesis with multiplexing indices. TCRdb processed the 5' RACE reads anew with MiXCR; each CDR3 protein has one entry. The sample carries about 6,000 distinct CDR3 sequences, around 9.6% recorded once. Relative to its sample, this clonotype is medium-sized. This receptor was obtained from an adult with HIV infection. The material was blood, obtained before antiretroviral therapy.

CDR3 amino acids: CAISELGTTYREFTPLHF. The CDR3, as DNA: TGTGCCATCAGTGAGCTCGGGACTACCTACAGGGAATTCACACCCCTCCACTTT. The V call is TRBV10-3, the J call TRBJ1-6; the D gene is possibly TRBD1 (6 bases). This CDR3 comprises 18 residues. V lost 2 bases and J 11 bases, leaving 25 bases between the germline ends. The germline gives CDR1 ENHRY, CDR2 SYGVKD.